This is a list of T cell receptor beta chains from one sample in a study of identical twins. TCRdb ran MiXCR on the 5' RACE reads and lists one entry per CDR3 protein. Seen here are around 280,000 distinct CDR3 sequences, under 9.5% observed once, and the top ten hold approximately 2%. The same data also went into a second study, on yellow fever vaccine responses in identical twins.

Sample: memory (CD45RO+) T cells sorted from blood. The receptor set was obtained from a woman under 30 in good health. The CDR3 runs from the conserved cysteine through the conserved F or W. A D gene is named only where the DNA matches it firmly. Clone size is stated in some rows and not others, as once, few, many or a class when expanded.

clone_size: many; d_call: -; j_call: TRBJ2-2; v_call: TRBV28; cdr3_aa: CASSLFGELFF; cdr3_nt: TGTGCCAGCAGTTTATTCGGGGAGCTGTTTTTT
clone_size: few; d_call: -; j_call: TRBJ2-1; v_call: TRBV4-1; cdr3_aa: CASSQDWSAVSYNEQFF; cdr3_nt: TGCGCCAGCAGCCAAGATTGGAGCGCCGTCTCCTACAATGAGCAGTTCTTC
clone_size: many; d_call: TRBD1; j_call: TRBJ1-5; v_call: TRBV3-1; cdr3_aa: CASSPSGTGVRPQHF; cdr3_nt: TGTGCCAGCAGCCCTTCCGGGACAGGGGTTCGACCCCAGCATTTT
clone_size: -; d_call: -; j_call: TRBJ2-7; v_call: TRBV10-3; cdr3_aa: CAISLGHNYEQYF; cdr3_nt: TGTGCCATCAGTTTGGGACATAACTACGAGCAGTACTTC
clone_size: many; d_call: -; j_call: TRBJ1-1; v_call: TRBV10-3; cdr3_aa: CAISESTRNTEAFF; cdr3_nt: TGTGCCATCAGTGAGTCGACAAGGAACACTGAAGCTTTCTTT
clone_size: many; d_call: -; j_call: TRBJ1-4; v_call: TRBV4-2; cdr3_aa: CASSQDSSGGEKLFF; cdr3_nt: TGTGCCAGCAGCCAAGATTCCTCCGGCGGTGAAAAACTGTTTTTT
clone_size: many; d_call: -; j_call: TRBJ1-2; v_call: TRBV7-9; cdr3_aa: CASSLGTSSAYGYTF; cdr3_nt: TGTGCCAGCAGCTTAGGGACTTCATCGGCCTATGGCTACACCTTC
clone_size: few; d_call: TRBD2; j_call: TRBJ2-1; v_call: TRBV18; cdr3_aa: CASSPGLAGPYNEQFF; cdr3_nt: TGTGCCAGCTCACCTGGACTAGCGGGACCATACAATGAGCAGTTCTTC
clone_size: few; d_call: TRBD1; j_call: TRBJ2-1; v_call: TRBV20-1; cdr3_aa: CSAGQGGNEQFF; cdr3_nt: TGCAGTGCTGGACAGGGGGGCAATGAGCAGTTCTTC
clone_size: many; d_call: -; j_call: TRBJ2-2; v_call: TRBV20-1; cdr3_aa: CSAREIPTGELFF; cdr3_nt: TGCAGTGCTAGAGAAATCCCCACCGGGGAGCTGTTTTTT
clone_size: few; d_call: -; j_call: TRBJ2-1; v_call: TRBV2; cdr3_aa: CASRGMGGVYNEQFF; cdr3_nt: TGTGCCAGCAGGGGTATGGGCGGTGTTTACAATGAGCAGTTCTTC
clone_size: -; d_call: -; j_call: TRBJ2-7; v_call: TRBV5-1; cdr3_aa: CASSLIDGTNYEQYF; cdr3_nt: TGCGCCAGCAGCTTGATAGACGGAACTAACTACGAGCAGTACTTC
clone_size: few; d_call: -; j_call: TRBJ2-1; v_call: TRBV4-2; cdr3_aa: CASSPVSYNEQFF; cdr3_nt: TGTGCCAGCAGCCCGGTCTCCTACAATGAGCAGTTCTTC
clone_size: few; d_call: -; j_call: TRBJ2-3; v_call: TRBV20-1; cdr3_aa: CSPQIGVAYTDTQYF; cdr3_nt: TGCAGTCCCCAAATTGGGGTAGCCTACACAGATACGCAGTATTTT
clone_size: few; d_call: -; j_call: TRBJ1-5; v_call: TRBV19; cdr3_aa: CASSPTGGSNQPQHF; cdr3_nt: TGTGCCAGTAGCCCGACAGGCGGGAGCAATCAGCCCCAGCATTTT
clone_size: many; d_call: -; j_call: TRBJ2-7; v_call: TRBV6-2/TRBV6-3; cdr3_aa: CASKFRDEQYF; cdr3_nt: TGTGCCAGCAAATTCCGCGACGAGCAGTACTTC
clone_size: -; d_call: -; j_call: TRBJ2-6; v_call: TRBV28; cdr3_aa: CASRGQGTSGANVLTF; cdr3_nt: TGTGCCAGCCGGGGTCAGGGGACCTCTGGGGCCAACGTCCTGACTTTC
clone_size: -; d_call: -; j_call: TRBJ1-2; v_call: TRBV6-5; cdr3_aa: CASSLRLVEANYGYTF; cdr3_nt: TGTGCCAGCAGCTTAAGACTGGTGGAAGCTAACTATGGCTACACCTTC
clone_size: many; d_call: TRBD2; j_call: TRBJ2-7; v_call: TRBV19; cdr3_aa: CASRPGTSGREQYF; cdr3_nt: TGTGCCAGTAGGCCCGGGACTAGCGGGAGAGAGCAGTACTTC
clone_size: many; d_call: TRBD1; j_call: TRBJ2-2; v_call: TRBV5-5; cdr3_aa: CASSRQGDTGELFF; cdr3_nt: TGTGCCAGCAGCCGACAGGGGGACACCGGGGAGCTGTTTTTT
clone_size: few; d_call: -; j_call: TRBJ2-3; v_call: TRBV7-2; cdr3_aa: CASSPGAQAADTQYF; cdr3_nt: TGTGCCAGCAGCCCGGGGGCCCAGGCCGCAGATACGCAGTATTTT
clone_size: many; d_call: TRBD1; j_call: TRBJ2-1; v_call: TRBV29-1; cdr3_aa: CSVSQPRDRTYNEQFF; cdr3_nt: TGCAGCGTCTCCCAACCCCGGGACAGAACCTACAATGAGCAGTTCTTC
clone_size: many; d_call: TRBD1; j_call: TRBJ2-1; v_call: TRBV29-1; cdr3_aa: CSSRQGANEQFF; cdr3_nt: TGCAGCTCCCGACAGGGGGCGAATGAGCAGTTCTTC
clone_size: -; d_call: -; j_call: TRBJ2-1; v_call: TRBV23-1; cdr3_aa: CASSQFRVRNEQFF; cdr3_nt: TGCGCCAGCAGTCAATTCCGGGTTAGGAATGAGCAGTTCTTC
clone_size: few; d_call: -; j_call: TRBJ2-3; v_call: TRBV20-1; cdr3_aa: CSAKGIPADTQYF; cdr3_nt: TGCAGTGCTAAGGGTATTCCTGCGGATACGCAGTATTTT
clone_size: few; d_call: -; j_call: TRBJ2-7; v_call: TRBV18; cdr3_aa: CASSPRGGAGIYEQYF; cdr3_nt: TGTGCCAGCTCCCCCAGAGGGGGAGCGGGAATCTACGAGCAGTACTTC
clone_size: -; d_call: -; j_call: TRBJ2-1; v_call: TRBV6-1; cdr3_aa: CASSPGLPNNEQFF; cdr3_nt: TGTGCCAGCAGCCCCGGTTTGCCAAACAATGAGCAGTTCTTC
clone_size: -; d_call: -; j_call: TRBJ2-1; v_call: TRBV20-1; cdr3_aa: CSGYLNNEQFF; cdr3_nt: TGCAGTGGCTATCTTAACAATGAGCAGTTCTTC
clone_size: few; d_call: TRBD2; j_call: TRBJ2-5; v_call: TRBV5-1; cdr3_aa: CASSYNIGRGGQETQYF; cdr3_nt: TGCGCCAGCAGCTATAATATCGGACGGGGAGGGCAAGAGACCCAGTACTTC
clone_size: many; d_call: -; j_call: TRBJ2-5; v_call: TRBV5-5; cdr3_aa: CASSYLLGAEETQYF; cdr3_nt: TGTGCCAGCAGCTATCTACTAGGGGCGGAGGAGACCCAGTACTTC
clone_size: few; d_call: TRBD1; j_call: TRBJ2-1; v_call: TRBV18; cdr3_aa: CASSPTGGRVFF; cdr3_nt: TGTGCCAGCTCACCGACAGGGGGCCGGGTGTTCTTC